This T cell receptor beta chain was documented in a study of beta chain features in type 1 diabetes. General observations from the study: People with Type 1 diabetes carried modestly yet significantly shorter TCRB CDR3s in all four CD4+ subsets. Insertions were fewer and deletions more numerous at VDJ junctions in type 1 diabetes patients. Any HLA effect on TCRB rearrangement was left unresolved by small sub-analyses.

Expressed TCRB transcripts were sequenced because the entire RNA isolate underwent reverse transcription. The data were produced by immunoSEQ multiplex PCR, yet TCRdb's version contains in-frame clones alone and is incomplete. Seen here are roughly 150,000 clones, 63% observed once, and the top ten hold roughly 0.092%. With regard to this clone: Its matching antigen is unknown.

The CDR3 is made up of 12 amino acids. The ends lost 7 bases at V and 6 bases at J; junction bases unmatched: 8. The germline V gene encodes CDR1 SQVTM and CDR2 ANQGSEA. Via CD45RO/CCR7/CD25/CD127/CD95/CD27, cells of the CD4+ naive, central memory, regulatory and stem cell-like memory subsets were sorted. The sequenced sample was naive CD4+ T cells from blood. This chain joins TRBV29-1 and TRBJ1-2; 7 bases align to TRBD1. This TCR came from a man aged 30-40 years with type 1 diabetes. Here the CDR3 DNA reads TGCAGCGCGGACAGGTATTTCAATGGCTACACCTTC. This gives the protein CSADRYFNGYTF. Full variable domain (outside the CDR3, taken from reference TRBV29-1 and TRBJ1-2): SAVISQKPSRDICQRGTSLTIQCQVDSQVTMMFWYRQQPGQSLTLIATANQGSEATYESGFVIDKFPISRPNLTFSTLTVSNMSPEDSSIYLCSADRYFNGYTFGSGTRLTVV.